This T cell receptor (beta chain) came from a study of low-dose radiotherapy and immunotherapy resistance in tumors. The CDR3 is made up of 15 amino acids. Germline V gives CDR1 MDHEN, CDR2 SYDVKM. Time point in this sample: before trial treatment. The table lists this clonotype with many counts. One end of the junction fails to match germline, which may point to a read error. TRAV and TRBV primers primed cDNA for both TCRalpha and TCRbeta. PCR amplification of the TCRs was performed with Phusion for 20 PCR cycles, and it relied on a constant-region primer together with a V-primer adapter. TCRdb itself ran the reads through MiXCR, one entry per CDR3 protein. The sample consists of about 82,000 distinct CDR3 sequences, under 20% of them appearing once.

This chain joins TRBV28 and TRBJ2-7; D may correspond to TRBD1 or TRBD2 (5 bases each). This specimen consisted of PBMCs, obtained before treatment. The sequence came from a male donor with prostate cancer. CDR3 bases: TGCGCCAGCAGCCTTTCCGGGACGGGGTCTTACGAGCAGTACTTC. It codes for CASSLSGTGSYEQYF.